Described below is a single T cell receptor beta chain sequence and its context. What antigen it recognizes has not been identified. Qualities for individual bases were not recorded, and no much larger clone is one base off. Libraries were prepared through RACE. These reads were obtained on a NextSeq 500. During library preparation, unique molecular identifiers were attached to individual cDNA molecules so that TCRs could be counted in a quantitative, reproducible way. Processing in the source paper ran as follows. The median number of TCRs per sample was 85,000 to 100,000, ranging from roughly 23,224 to 690,600. V, J and CDR3 annotation of the TCR reads was performed with the Decombinator software suite. Every sample was subsampled to the same number of TCRs (28,000) for the PS versus PT1 abundance plots. TCRs were defined as expanded if absent before sensitization and observed at least eight times at the 2-week time point. The raw public reads went through TCRdb reprocessing: fastp at Q25, MiXCR clone calling, in-frame beta chains kept. Each entry merges the rows of one CDR3 protein and shows their most common DNA and genes. The V and J calls here are based on TCRdb, not the publication. Within this sample are 35,000 to 50,000 distinct CDR3 sequences, with 4.3% of them counted one time only. In total, the top ten clones hold 1.6% of the sample.

The sample comes from a study of human T cells and chemical hapten exposure (dated by TCRdb to 2020 to 2022). As for the study more broadly: The libraries were sequenced as a pool, and the TCR yield per sample differed mostly because of small variations in library volumes within the pool. This study followed changes in the peripheral blood TCR repertoire in vivo during primary and secondary sensitization of alopecia patients to the hapten diphenylcyclopropenone (DPC). Both TCR alpha and TCR beta chains were sequenced from each blood RNA sample. Study-wide findings and limitations: After repeated subsampling, the strength of the expansion versus patch-test correlation and the threshold at which it became significant changed. DPC sensitization did not change the number of TCRs with a frequency above 1 in 1000, and there was no evidence of changes in global repertoire structure.

What this sample's time point label stands for: healthy volunteer bleed at 2 weeks. Total RNA was extracted from unfractionated whole blood collected in Tempus Blood RNA tubes. As TCR sequencing controls, roughly 5 healthy volunteers were used, with blood taken at day 0, 2 weeks and 6 weeks. The CDR1 and CDR2 encoded by the germline V gene are ENHRY and SYGVKD. The CDR3 contains 17 residues, cysteine and phenylalanine counted. Just the 51-base CDR3 DNA is kept, in frame starting at base 1. Trimming leaves V shorter by 10 bases and J shorter by 0 bases, with the junction holding 16 bases beyond the gene matches.

The sequence joins TRBV10-3 to TRBJ2-3, and TRBD2 matches 7 of the central bases. The specimen sequenced was whole blood. This TCR was sampled from a female donor in good health. Some clones in this sample may be carry-over from other donors' samples. The DNA sequence is as follows: TGTGCCACCATGGGCGGGGGAGACGTATCTAGCACAGATACGCAGTATTTT. Its translation is CATMGGGDVSSTDTQYF.